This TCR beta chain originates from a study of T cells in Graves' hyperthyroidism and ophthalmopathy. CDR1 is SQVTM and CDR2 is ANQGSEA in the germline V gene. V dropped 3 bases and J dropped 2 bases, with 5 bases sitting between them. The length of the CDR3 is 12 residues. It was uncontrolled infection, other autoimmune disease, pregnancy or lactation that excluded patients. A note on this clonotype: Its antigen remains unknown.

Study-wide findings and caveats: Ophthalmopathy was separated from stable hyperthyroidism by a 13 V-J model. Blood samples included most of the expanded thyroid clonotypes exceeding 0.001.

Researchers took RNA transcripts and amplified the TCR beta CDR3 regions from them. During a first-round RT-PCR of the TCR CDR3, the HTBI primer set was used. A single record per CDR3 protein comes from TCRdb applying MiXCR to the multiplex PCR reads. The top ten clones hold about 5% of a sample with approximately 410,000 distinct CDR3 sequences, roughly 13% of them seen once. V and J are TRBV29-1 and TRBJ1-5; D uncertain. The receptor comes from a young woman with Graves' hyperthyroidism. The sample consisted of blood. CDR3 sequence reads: CSVEEGNQPQHF. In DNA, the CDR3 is TGCAGCGTTGAGGAGGGCAATCAGCCCCAGCATTTT.